The 25 T cell receptor beta chains in this list originate from one sample, sequenced in a study of blood T cell repertoires in COVID-19. Using immunoSEQ multiplex PCR, the repertoire was profiled, and TCRdb retains in-frame clones only, with some absent. Here the sample spans about 300,000 clones, roughly 88% being singletons. The specimen sequenced was peripheral blood. The source is a woman aged 25 to 39 who had recovered from COVID-19.

This clone was seen a handful of times. The V call is TRBV7-2, the J call TRBJ1-5; D unclear. Germline V CDR1 and CDR2: SGHTA, FQGNSA. Trimming removed 1 base at V and 3 bases at J, with 4 bases between. CDR3 length: 13 residues. CDR3 sequence (DNA): TGTGCCAGCAGCTTAGGGCTCAATCAGCCCCAGCATTTT. Residues: CASSLGLNQPQHF.

This rearrangement joins TRBV7-9 to TRBJ1-6, with 8 bases identical to TRBD1. CDR1 is SEHNR, CDR2 FQNEAQ, per germline (reference sequence). The CDR3 has 14 amino acids. V lost 7 bases to trimming and J lost 10 bases; unmatched junction nucleotides: 9. In DNA form, the CDR3 reads TGTGCCAGCAACCATGCGGACAGGGCCTCACCCCTCCACTTT. Translated, it gives CASNHADRASPLHF.

The chain links TRBV28 to TRBJ2-7; 8 nucleotides agree with TRBD1. This CDR3 region has 14 residues. From germline, CDR1 is MDHEN and CDR2 SYDVKM. Germline trimming cut 4 bases from V and 3 bases from J; bases unmatched to any gene: 5. CDR3 bases: TGTGCCAGCAGTTCCCCGGGACAGGACTACGAGCAGTACTTC. Translated, it gives CASSSPGQDYEQYF.

The rearrangement joins TRBV13 to TRBJ2-2, with 8 bases that match TRBD2. Losses at the gene ends were 3 bases for V and 6 bases for J; bases not matched to a gene: 6. The V gene's germline CDR1 is PRHDT and CDR2 FYEKMQ (reference sequence). CDR3 length: 15 amino acids. The CDR3: CASSFPAGGAGELFF. The CDR3 coding sequence is TGTGCCAGCAGCTTTCCGGCGGGGGGTGCCGGGGAGCTGTTTTTT.

The rearrangement uses TRBV28 and TRBJ2-1; 9 bases map to TRBD2. V shed 6 bases and J 4 bases; nucleotides not matched to a gene: 16. The CDR3 length is 18 residues. Per the germline V gene, CDR1 is MDHEN and CDR2 is SYDVKM. The CDR3 loop is CASSPPSGGLINYNEQFF. CDR3 nucleotides: TGTGCCAGCAGCCCTCCCAGCGGGGGGCTGATTAATTACAATGAGCAGTTCTTC.

This clone showed up just a few times. CDR3 loop: CASSQDRDRGQSNQPQHF. The CDR3 DNA is TGTGCCAGCAGCCAAGATAGGGACAGGGGGCAGAGCAATCAGCCCCAGCATTTT. The chain recombines TRBV4-2 with TRBJ1-5, with 12 bases identical to TRBD1. Germline V gives CDR1 LGHNA, CDR2 YNFKEQ. V gave up 0 bases and J gave up 1 base; unmatched junction bases: 4. The CDR3 is made up of 18 amino acids.

The chain uses TRBV2 and TRBJ1-2; D gene unclear. This CDR3 is 12 amino acids long. Germline V gives CDR1 SNHLY, CDR2 FYNNEI. V lost 6 bases to trimming and J lost 1 base, with 6 bases between them. The CDR3 bases are TGTGCCAGCAGGACTGTTAACTATGGCTACACCTTC. Protein product: CASRTVNYGYTF.

The genes are TRBV7-6 and TRBJ1-1; TRBD1 is a possible D gene (5 bases). With 1 base removed from V and 1 base from J, the gap between germline ends came to 10 bases. The CDR3 has 15 residues. Germline CDR1 is SGHVS and CDR2 is FNYEAQ. CDR3 DNA: TGTGCCAGCAGCTTAGAGGTGGGGCCGAACACTGAAGCTTTCTTT. Translation: CASSLEVGPNTEAFF.

The chain links TRBV24-1 to TRBJ2-3; 7 positions agree with TRBD1. Germline CDR1 and CDR2: KGHDR and SFDVKD. There are 17 residues in the CDR3. The V and J ends lost 3 bases and 2 bases, in that order; junction bases with no gene match: 10. The CDR3 DNA is TGTGCCACCAGTGATCCCTCCGGGACAGACCACACAGATACGCAGTATTTT. Its protein product is CATSDPSGTDHTDTQYF.

This clone was detected a few times. This chain joins TRBV3-1 (or the pseudogene TRBV3-2) and TRBJ2-5, with 9 bases that match TRBD2. The CDR3 sequence is 18 residues long. Looked up from germline, CDR1 is LGHDT and CDR2 is YNNKEL (reference sequence). The V gene end was trimmed by 7 bases and the J gene end by 5 bases; junction bases not matched to a gene: 20. The CDR3 DNA reads as TGTGCCAGCACAAAAGCGGGGGGCGGAGTAGTCTCGGTCGAGACCCAGTACTTC. Its protein is CASTKAGGGVVSVETQYF.

This chain links TRBV6-1 with TRBJ1-4; possible D gene TRBD1, 5 bases. Per the germline V gene, CDR1 is MNHNS and CDR2 is SASEGT. The CDR3 runs to 15 residues. Trimming removed 1 base from V and 7 bases from J, with 13 bases in between. The DNA for the CDR3 is TGTGCCAGCAGTGAAGTTTGGGGGGTCGGTGAAAAACTGTTTTTT. Translated: CASSEVWGVGEKLFF.

V gene TRBV10-1 combines with J gene TRBJ2-1, with a possible D match to TRBD2 (5 bases). V was trimmed by 10 bases and J by 1 base, leaving 8 bases between them. Per germline, CDR1 WNHNN and CDR2 SYGVQD (reference sequence). This CDR3 has 12 residues. The CDR3 DNA sequence: TGCGCCAATGAGGGTTCCTACAATGAGCAGTTCTTC. Amino acids: CANEGSYNEQFF.

The chain links TRBV15 to TRBJ1-4; 7 positions match TRBD1. V was clipped by 8 bases and J by 7 bases; unmatched bases: 10. The CDR3 contains 14 residues. The germline CDR1 and CDR2 sequences are LNHNV and YYDKDF (reference sequence). Written as DNA, the CDR3 is TGTGCCACCGCTCAAGGGGGCGTTTTTGAAAAACTGTTTTTT. Protein product: CATAQGGVFEKLFF.

This clone has just one count. CDR3 in amino acids: CASSLRGIGNNSPLHF. DNA of the CDR3: TGTGCCAGCAGCTTGCGTGGTATCGGGAATAATTCACCCCTCCACTTT. V and J are TRBV5-5 and TRBJ1-6, with D unresolved. Trimming stripped 1 base from V and 5 bases from J, with 13 bases between. The germline CDR1 and CDR2 sequences are SGHKS and YYEKEE (reference sequence). CDR3 length: 16 residues.

The chain combines TRBV29-1 with TRBJ1-1, with 11 bases matching TRBD1. The V and J ends lost 7 bases and 10 bases, in that order; junction bases with no gene match: 8. Germline V gene data show CDR1 as SQVTM and CDR2 as ANQGSEA. The CDR3 extends over 12 amino acids. CDR3 amino acids: CSAGGQGAAAFF. CDR3 in DNA: TGCAGCGCCGGCGGACAGGGGGCGGCAGCTTTCTTT.

This clone has only one observation. This rearrangement joins TRBV7-9 to TRBJ2-7; 11 bases are shared with TRBD2. The germline V gene encodes CDR1 SEHNR and CDR2 FQNEAQ (reference sequence). The CDR3 totals 18 residues. The J segment lost 3 bases and the V segment lost 5 bases, leaving 15 bases of the junction unmatched. CDR3 in DNA: TGTGCCAGCAGCCCTAGGGCTCCGACTAGCGGGGTAAGCTACGAGCAGTACTTC. Protein product: CASSPRAPTSGVSYEQYF.

The J gene is TRBJ1-1, the V gene TRBV12-3 or TRBV12-4; D may be TRBD1 (5 bases). The CDR3 has 12 residues. Trimming removed 3 bases from V and 10 bases from J, with 12 bases in between. As DNA, the CDR3 is TGTGCCAGCAGTTTTGGAATCAGGGCAGCTTTCTTT. As protein: CASSFGIRAAFF.

This chain uses TRBV27 with TRBJ1-5; possible D gene TRBD1, 6 bases. Germline V CDR1 and CDR2: MNHEY, SMNVEV (reference sequence). This CDR3 is 17 amino acids long. With 6 bases removed from V and 0 bases from J, the gap between germline ends came to 18 bases. The DNA of the CDR3 is TGTGCCAGCAGGAATATCGGGACACTGTATAGCAATCAGCCCCAGCATTTT. Encoded protein: CASRNIGTLYSNQPQHF.

CDR3 DNA: TGCGCCAGCAGCTCGACAGGGGGCGCCCTCTATGGCTACACCTTC. It yields the protein CASSSTGGALYGYTF. The V call is TRBV5-1, the J call TRBJ1-2; 10 bases map to TRBD1. Trimming took 3 bases from V and 4 from J; bases not matched to a gene: 6. The germline V gene encodes CDR1 SGHRS and CDR2 YFSETQ. The CDR3 is 15 residues long.

This clone was detected only once. The rearrangement links TRBV5-1 to TRBJ1-2; 8 nucleotides match TRBD1. The V gene end was trimmed by 1 base and the J gene end by 7 bases; junction bases not matched to a gene: 15. The CDR3 loop spans 17 amino acids. Germline loops: CDR1 SGHRS, CDR2 YFSETQ. CDR3 sequence (DNA): TGCGCCAGCAGCTTGTTTGAGACAGGGGAAGCTTCCGGTGGCTACACCTTC. It specifies CASSLFETGEASGGYTF.

The chain couples TRBV5-6 to TRBJ1-6; 9 positions match TRBD1. V shed 1 base and J 10 bases; nucleotides not matched to a gene: 6. The CDR3 runs 15 residues. CDR1 and CDR2 from the germline V gene are SGHDT and YYEEEE. CDR3 in DNA: TGTGCCAGCAGCTTGAGGACAGGGGTATCCTCACCCCTCCACTTT. Translated: CASSLRTGVSSPLHF.

The chain couples TRBV4-2 to TRBJ1-4, with TRBD1 matching 9 bases. The V segment lost 1 base and the J segment 2 bases; nucleotides outside the gene matches: 5. Germline-derived CDR1 and CDR2 are LGHNA and YNFKEQ. This CDR3 is 17 amino acids long. The CDR3 DNA follows: TGTGCCAGCAGCCAAGGAACGACAGGGGGTACTAATGAAAAACTGTTTTTT. As protein: CASSQGTTGGTNEKLFF.

The chain employs TRBV5-8 and TRBJ2-5, with D perhaps TRBD1 (5 bases). The CDR3 has 13 residues. V was clipped by 5 bases and J by 4 bases, with 12 bases between them. CDR1 and CDR2 (germline): SGHTS, YDEGEE. This CDR3 is CASRARVRETQYF. The CDR3 DNA follows: TGTGCCAGCAGGGCCAGGGTCAGAGAGACCCAGTACTTC.

The chain has TRBV2 and TRBJ2-5; 11 nucleotides agree with TRBD2. Germline V gene data show CDR1 as SNHLY and CDR2 as FYNNEI. The CDR3 runs to 15 residues. The junction had 8 bases not matched to a gene; V was cut back by 7 bases and J by 4 bases. The CDR3 spells CASNRRGLAVETQYF. The CDR3 bases are TGTGCCAGCAACCGGAGGGGACTAGCGGTAGAGACCCAGTACTTC.

J is TRBJ2-3 and V is TRBV12-5; D is undetermined. This CDR3 has 14 residues. Germline V gene sequence: CDR1 LGHNT, CDR2 FRNRAP. V lost 1 base and J 3 bases, leaving 8 bases between the germline ends. The CDR3 DNA reads TGTGCTAGTGGTTTGGCCGGTACTACAGATACGCAGTATTTT. It translates to CASGLAGTTDTQYF. Full variable domain (missing parts from reference TRBV12-5 and TRBJ2-3): DARVTQTPRHKVTEMGQEVTMRCQPILGHNTVFWYRQTMMQGLELLAYFRNRAPLDDSGMPKDRFSAEMPDATLATLKIQPSEPRDSAVYFCASGLAGTTDTQYFGPGTRLTVL.